Following are 20 T cell receptor beta chains from one sample sequenced in a study of blood T cells in healthy people across ages. Sample-barcoded 5' priming and a J-beta primer mix drove a second PCR of about 6 to 11 cycles. Via MiXCR, TCRdb re-called the 5' RACE reads, giving one row per CDR3 protein. The sample has 1.4 million or so distinct CDR3 sequences; 35% to 45% are singletons. Sequenced material: blood. The source is a woman aged 18-29 years in good health.

Note on this clonotype: Mismatch with germline at one junction end may stem from a read error. V usage is TRBV5-1 and J usage is TRBJ2-5; TRBD1 matches 9 bases. CDR3 size: 14 residues. Germline V gene sequence: CDR1 SGHRS, CDR2 YFSETQ. This CDR3 is CACSSQGAQETQYF. The CDR3 nucleotides read TGCGCCTGCAGCTCACAGGGGGCTCAAGAGACCCAGTACTTC. Complete variable domain (other parts from reference TRBV5-1 and TRBJ2-5): KAGVTQTPRYLIKTRGQQVTLSCSPISGHRSVSWYQQTPGQGLQFLFEYFSETQRNKGNFPGRFSGRQFSNSRSEMNVSTLELGDSALYLCACSSQGAQETQYFGPGTRLLVL.

This chain uses TRBV5-1 with TRBJ2-3, with D maybe TRBD2 (6 bases). In germline, CDR1 is SGHRS, CDR2 YFSETQ. V gave up 4 bases and J gave up 2 bases, with 14 bases separating them. The CDR3 covers 15 residues. CDR3 sequence reads: CASSPQRALTDTQYF. CDR3 sequence (DNA): TGCGCCAGCAGCCCCCAGCGGGCCCTCACAGATACGCAGTATTTT.

Notes on this clonotype: One end of the junction does not line up with germline, which may come from a read error. V is TRBV6-6 and J is TRBJ2-5; no firm D call. The CDR3 runs to 12 residues. Germline CDR1 MNHNY, CDR2 SVGAGI (reference sequence). CDR3 sequence reads: CASSSLLEAQYF. The DNA for the CDR3 is TGTGCCAGCAGCTCCCTTCTAGAGGCCCAGTACTTC.

This clonotype has a handful of counts. The V call is TRBV28, the J call TRBJ2-1; 12 bases match TRBD2. Germline values: CDR1 MDHEN, CDR2 SYDVKM. Unmatched junction bases numbered 14, after V lost 3 bases and J lost 5 bases. The length of the CDR3 is 19 residues. CDR3 protein: CASSFRLAGVRRDDNEQFF. The CDR3 DNA reads TGTGCCAGCAGTTTCAGACTAGCGGGAGTAAGAAGGGATGACAATGAGCAGTTCTTC. The entire variable domain, with the rest obtained from reference TRBV28 and TRBJ2-1, is as follows: DVKVTQSSRYLVKRTGEKVFLECVQDMDHENMFWYRQDPGLGLRLIYFSYDVKMKEKGDIPEGYSVSREKKERFSLILESASTNQTSMYLCASSFRLAGVRRDDNEQFFGPGTRLTVL.

This clonotype occurred a few times. CDR3 protein: CASSFSRGKQYF. DNA of the CDR3: TGTGCCAGCAGCTTTAGCAGGGGCAAGCAGTACTTC. The V gene is TRBV5-4, the J gene TRBJ2-5; weak D call: TRBD1 (6 bases). The V end lost 2 bases, the J end lost 11 bases, and 13 bases lay between the germline ends. The CDR3 covers 12 residues. Looked up from germline, CDR1 is SGHNT and CDR2 is YYREEE (reference sequence). The full variable domain, rest sourced from reference TRBV5-4 and TRBJ2-5, is ETGVTQSPTHLIKTRGQQVTLRCSSQSGHNTVSWYQQALGQGPQFIFQYYREEENGRGNFPPRFSGLQFPNYSSELNVNALELDDSALYLCASSFSRGKQYFGPGTRLLVL.

This clonotype was observed a few times. This chain connects TRBV6-2 or TRBV6-3 to TRBJ2-7, with 9 bases fitting TRBD1. After removal of 6 bases from V and 5 bases from J, the junction contained 11 bases not matched to a gene. The CDR3 loop spans 15 amino acids. The germline V gene has CDR1 MNHEY and CDR2 SVGEGT. Written as DNA, the CDR3 is TGTGCCAGCAGAGGATCCGGGACAGGGTACCACGAGCAGTACTTC. It is translated as CASRGSGTGYHEQYF.

This clonotype was seen a handful of times. The chain has TRBV7-8 and TRBJ2-1; 7 nucleotides match TRBD2. The J segment lost 9 bases and the V segment lost 5 bases, leaving 7 bases of the junction unmatched. The CDR3 is made up of 13 amino acids. The germline CDR1 and CDR2 sequences are SGHVS and FQNEAQ. The CDR3 DNA is TGTGCCAGCAGCAGAACTAGCGTCCGTGAGCAGTTCTTC. Translation: CASSRTSVREQFF.

The chain couples TRBV18 to TRBJ1-1; D is unclear. Germline V gene sequence: CDR1 KGHSH, CDR2 LQKENI. This CDR3 region has 15 residues. V shed 3 bases and J shed 0 bases, with 11 bases lying between them. CDR3 DNA sequence: TGTGCCAGCTCACCCTTGGACCTAATGAACACTGAAGCTTTCTTT. It yields the protein CASSPLDLMNTEAFF.

This chain uses TRBV12-3 or TRBV12-4 with TRBJ1-4; 10 bases agree with TRBD1. V shed 5 bases, J shed 7 bases, and the junction held 13 bases outside the gene matches. CDR3 length: 17 amino acids. CDR3 DNA sequence: TGTGCCAGCAGTCCCGCGGTTCTCCGGGACAGGGGTGAAAAACTGTTTTTT. Residues: CASSPAVLRDRGEKLFF.

The genes are TRBV28 and TRBJ2-5, with D possibly TRBD1 on 6 matching bases. The J call is uncertain, as TRBJ2-7 better fits the DNA end. The CDR3 runs to 15 residues. Germline CDR1 is MDHEN and CDR2 is SYDVKM. The CDR3 DNA follows: TGTGCCAGCAGTTCCCTACAGGGATACTTAAGCGAGCAGTACTTC. Amino acid sequence: CASSSLQGYLSEQYF.

The rearrangement uses TRBV28 and TRBJ2-7; 7 bases fit TRBD1. Germline V gives CDR1 MDHEN, CDR2 SYDVKM. V was clipped by 5 bases and J by 6 bases; unmatched bases: 13. CDR3 size: 15 residues. CDR3 nucleotide sequence: TGTGCCAGCAGTCAACGGGACCAGGGGGTTTGCGAGCAGTACTTC. Its protein is CASSQRDQGVCEQYF.

Regarding this clonotype: This is likely a read error, given that the CDR3 carries no conserved phenylalanine or tryptophan at its end. The J gene is TRBJ2-2, the V gene TRBV2; possible D gene TRBD2, 5 bases. This CDR3 spans 17 amino acids. Between the trimmed V and J ends, which lost 0 bases and 5 bases, there was a span of 16 bases. Germline values: CDR1 SNHLY, CDR2 FYNNEI. The CDR3 reads CASSEALWVRDTGELFY. The CDR3 DNA reads TGTGCCAGCAGTGAAGCGCTGTGGGTTCGGGATACCGGGGAGCTGTTTTAT.

For this clonotype: At one end, the junction sequence differs from germline, possibly due to a read error. The CDR3: CASSEGDSTGTQYF. Here the CDR3 DNA reads TGTGCCAGCAGTGAGGGGGATAGCACAGGTACGCAGTATTTT. The V and J genes are TRBV6-4 and TRBJ2-3; tentatively, D is TRBD1 or TRBD2 (5 bases each). The CDR3 covers 14 residues. Germline V lookup: CDR1 MRHNA, CDR2 SNTAGT.

This clonotype was detected only a few times. Here the CDR3 reads CASSPLGTGDTEAFF. Here the CDR3 DNA reads TGTGCCAGCAGTCCCCTGGGGACAGGGGACACTGAAGCTTTCTTT. The rearrangement joins TRBV6-5 to TRBJ1-1; 10 bases fit TRBD1. V lost 5 bases and J lost 3; bases outside the gene matches: 6. This CDR3 is 15 amino acids long. CDR1 and CDR2 from the germline V gene are MNHEY and SVGAGI.

DNA for the CDR3: TGTGCCAGCAGCTTAGAATCCGGGTTATTAAAAGATACGCAGTATTTT. It translates to CASSLESGLLKDTQYF. The genes are TRBV7-2 and TRBJ2-3; D unresolved. Trimming took off 1 base at V and 5 bases at J, with 16 bases between the two ends. This CDR3 comprises 16 residues. CDR1 is SGHTA, CDR2 FQGNSA, per germline.

This clonotype was seen a handful of times. The chain couples TRBV20-1 to TRBJ1-5, with D perhaps matching TRBD1 (6 bases). This CDR3 region has 13 residues. Germline V gene sequence: CDR1 DFQATT, CDR2 SNEGSKA (reference sequence). Trimming removed 6 bases at V and 1 base at J, with 10 bases between. CDR3 coding DNA: TGCAGTGCCCGGGGACAAAGCAATCAGCCCCAGCATTTT. Its protein is CSARGQSNQPQHF.

This clonotype occurred a few times. The V and J genes are TRBV5-1 and TRBJ2-3; 8 positions agree with TRBD2. The J segment lost 2 bases and the V segment lost 0 bases, leaving 8 bases of the junction unmatched. CDR3 size: 17 residues. Germline CDR1 and CDR2: SGHRS and YFSETQ. DNA of the CDR3: TGCGCCAGCAGCTTGGCCCCCTTCGGGGGGGCCACAGATACGCAGTATTTT. Translated, it gives CASSLAPFGGATDTQYF. Full variable domain (remainder filled in from reference TRBV5-1 and TRBJ2-3): KAGVTQTPRYLIKTRGQQVTLSCSPISGHRSVSWYQQTPGQGLQFLFEYFSETQRNKGNFPGRFSGRQFSNSRSEMNVSTLELGDSALYLCASSLAPFGGATDTQYFGPGTRLTVL.

V is TRBV7-8 and J is TRBJ2-5, with D hard to call. There are 17 residues in the CDR3. In germline, CDR1 is SGHVS, CDR2 FQNEAQ. Deletions cut 5 bases from V and 0 bases from J, with 19 bases between. The CDR3 nucleotides read TGTGCCAGCAGCCATCCGACCTCAGCCCTGTACCAAGAGACCCAGTACTTC. Amino acid sequence: CASSHPTSALYQETQYF.

This chain links TRBV10-3 with TRBJ2-7; 10 bases line up with TRBD2. The germline CDR1 and CDR2 sequences are ENHRY and SYGVKD. The CDR3 loop spans 14 amino acids. V lost 7 bases, J lost 3 bases, and 6 bases stayed unmatched. CDR3 nucleotide sequence: TGTGCCATCAAAAAGGCTAGCGGGGGCTACGAGCAGTACTTC. Translated, it gives CAIKKASGGYEQYF.

This clonotype was counted ten times or more. The chain links TRBV4-3 to TRBJ1-2; a weak D match, TRBD1 (6 bases). The germline CDR1 and CDR2 sequences are LGHNA and YSLEER. Trimming stripped 0 bases from V and 8 bases from J, with 16 bases between. The CDR3 has 15 residues. The CDR3 loop is CASSQDYREFYGYTF. The DNA for the CDR3 is TGCGCCAGCAGCCAAGATTACAGGGAGTTCTACGGCTACACCTTC.